This T cell receptor (beta chain) is from a study of blood T cell repertoires in COVID-19. The wider study: Some COVID-19 samples were acute and others convalescent; all came from the United States, Italy and Spain. PBMCs, B-cell-depleted T cells, or T cells provided the cDNA or gDNA that made up the material.

The CDR3 is 13 residues long. The J segment lost 7 bases and the V segment lost 5 bases, leaving 5 bases of the junction unmatched. In germline, CDR1 is MNHEY, CDR2 SVGAGI. Clones were sequenced by immunoSEQ multiplex PCR, and TCRdb holds only the in-frame ones, with some missing. Seen here are tens of thousands of clones, 70% to 85% observed once, and the top ten hold more than 4%. This TCR derives from a woman aged 60-75 years with acute or convalescent COVID-19. The sequenced sample was peripheral blood. The chain carries TRBV6-5 and TRBJ1-2; 9 bases are shared with TRBD1. The CDR3 loop is CASSKGQGLGYTF. CDR3 nucleotides: TGTGCCAGCAGTAAGGGACAGGGTCTTGGCTACACCTTC.